The clone carrying this TCR beta chain appeared a few times. The antigen is not known. The data derive from a study of vaccination effects on CD4 cells after COVID-19. The study's findings and limits: Healthy vaccinees' vaccine-induced clones included only 1 of 255 cross-reacting with common cold coronaviruses. Convalescent patients in the study were few, and early post-infection timepoints were absent.

TCRdb keeps only in-frame clones here, not all; method: immunoSEQ multiplex PCR. The profile covers some 22,000 clones, with 73% appearing a single time and about 7.8% taken by the ten largest. Prior to sequencing, the ViraFEST assay stimulated PBMC with viral peptide pools, which expanded the antigen-specific CD4+ T cells. Following culture for around 10 days, CD4+ T cells were isolated. It was two doses of either the BNT162b2 or mRNA-1273 vaccine that participants received. This clonotype was obtained from a human donor who received a COVID-19 vaccine. The sample here was CD4+ T cells from PBMCs cultured with SARS-CoV-2 spike peptides, taken after COVID-19 vaccination.

Written as DNA, the CDR3 is TGCAGTGCTAGTTTCCAGGTTGGCTACACCTTC. It translates to CSASFQVGYTF. This sequence joins TRBV20-1 and TRBJ1-2; D gene uncertain. V lost 3 bases and J lost 7, with 9 bases in between. CDR1 is DFQATT and CDR2 is SNEGSKA in the germline V gene (reference sequence). The CDR3 has 11 amino acids.